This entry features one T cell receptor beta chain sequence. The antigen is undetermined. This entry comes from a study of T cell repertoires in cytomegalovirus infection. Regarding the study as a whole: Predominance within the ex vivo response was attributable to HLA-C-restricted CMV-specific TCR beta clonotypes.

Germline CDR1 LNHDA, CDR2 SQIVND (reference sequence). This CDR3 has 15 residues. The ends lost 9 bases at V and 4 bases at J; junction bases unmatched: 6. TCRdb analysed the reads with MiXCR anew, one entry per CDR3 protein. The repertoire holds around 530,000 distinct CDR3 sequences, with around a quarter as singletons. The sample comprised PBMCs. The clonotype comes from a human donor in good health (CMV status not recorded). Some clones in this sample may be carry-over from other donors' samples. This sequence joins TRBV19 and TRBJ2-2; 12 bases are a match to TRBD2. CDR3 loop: CASHRLAGATGELFF. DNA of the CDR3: TGTGCCAGCCATAGACTAGCGGGAGCCACCGGGGAGCTGTTTTTT.